Listed below are T cell receptor beta chains from one sample, sequenced in a study of radiotherapy plus CTLA-4 blockade in lung cancer. Repertoires were generated with immunoSEQ multiplex PCR, while TCRdb's copy carries only in-frame clones and drops some. The sample has fewer than 75,000 clones, 87% seen once. The sequences come from peripheral blood, collected from a patient treated with radiotherapy plus ipilimumab. The receptors come from a human donor with non-small cell lung cancer that progressed on radiotherapy plus ipilimumab. Each CDR3 is given with its conserved first and last residue. D genes are given only for firm matches.

j_gene,d_gene,v_gene,CDR3aa
TRBJ1-1,.,TRBV10-3,CAISTDRNTEAFF
TRBJ1-4,.,TRBV25-1,CASSPRGSNEKLFF
TRBJ2-5,TRBD2,TRBV29-1,CSVELAGVGETQYF
TRBJ2-6,.,TRBV28,CASSLLVSGANVLTF
TRBJ2-1,TRBD1,TRBV27,CASSAGQAEGQFF
TRBJ1-1,.,TRBV25-1,CASSDSAAKAFF
TRBJ2-5,TRBD1,TRBV7-9,CASSFAGQGGVETQYF
TRBJ1-2,.,TRBV29-1,CSVIVRTAYGYTF
TRBJ2-7,TRBD2,TRBV5-6,CASSPEGLAGEYEQYF
TRBJ2-3,TRBD1,TRBV15,CATSRGQGSDTQYF
TRBJ1-2,.,TRBV27,CASRTSSPNYGYTF
TRBJ2-5,TRBD1,TRBV6-1,CASSATRDSQETQYF
TRBJ1-2,.,TRBV7-9,CASSSHGGYTF
TRBJ2-2,.,TRBV5-4,CASRPGTTTRELFF
TRBJ2-5,.,TRBV7-2,CASSSFRAETQYF
TRBJ2-2,.,TRBV19,CASSIIRVLNTGELFF
TRBJ2-7,.,TRBV10-1,CASSRDPLSEQYF
TRBJ1-2,.,TRBV28,CASRNLADRTFYGYTF
TRBJ2-3,TRBD2,TRBV7-8,CASSLARLAGGSTDTQYF
TRBJ2-7,.,TRBV7-9,CASSPPESPYEQYF
TRBJ1-1,TRBD1,TRBV18,CASSRGTGNTEAFF
TRBJ1-2,TRBD1,TRBV28,CASSRTGGNYGYTF
TRBJ1-1,TRBD1,TRBV13,CASSQYRGIDTEAFF
TRBJ2-7,.,TRBV18,CASSQGFYEQYF
TRBJ2-2,.,TRBV5-1,CASSFTNGNTGELFF
TRBJ2-5,.,TRBV28,CASSLFETQYF
TRBJ2-1,.,TRBV29-1,CSVGFLGPNNEQFF
TRBJ2-1,.,TRBV10-2,CASSSQGGNEQFF
TRBJ2-3,.,TRBV4-2,CASSLYARRVSTDTQYF
TRBJ1-4,.,TRBV18,CASSLARPPATNEKLFF
TRBJ2-5,.,TRBV7-6,CASSLGARPDQETQYF
TRBJ1-2,.,TRBV12-5,CASGSPPGTYTF
TRBJ1-1,.,TRBV21-1,CASSKARTGTPAEAFF
TRBJ1-1,.,TRBV5-4,CASSLDSINTEAFF
TRBJ2-7,.,TRBV6-1,CASSEKRRRRSEQYF
TRBJ1-5,.,TRBV19,CASSISRDWNQPQHF
TRBJ2-3,TRBD1,TRBV5-4,CASSLKTGVDTQYF
TRBJ1-2,.,TRBV28,CASSLGGRGDRNGYTF
TRBJ2-7,TRBD2,TRBV10-2,CASRGLGGASGNLRGYEQYF
TRBJ1-2,.,TRBV19,CASSRLGTTNYGYTF
TRBJ1-2,.,TRBV21-1,CASSKASLQNHYGYTF
TRBJ1-1,.,TRBV11-2,CASSRPPGQNTEAFF
TRBJ2-7,TRBD1,TRBV7-9,CASSYGTDYEQYF
TRBJ2-7,.,TRBV28,CASISPSGDRVYEQYF
TRBJ2-7,TRBD1,TRBV5-4,CASSSKDRGDYEQYF